What follows are 32 T cell receptor beta chains derived from one specimen sequenced in a study of OX40 agonist ivuxolimab in advanced cancers. Using immunoSEQ multiplex PCR, the repertoire was profiled, and TCRdb retains in-frame clones only, with some absent. Of more than 45,000 clones listed, around nine tenths were seen once; the top ten hold less than 2%. The sample consisted of CD4+ or CD8+ T cells sorted from blood, taken in a trial of the OX40 agonist ivuxolimab. The receptors shown here come from an adult with an advanced solid tumor such as melanoma, head and neck, liver or kidney cancer.

V and J are TRBV30 and TRBJ2-3; no reliable D call. Trimming left V 4 bases short and J 8 bases short, with 10 bases between. Germline CDR1 GTSNPN, CDR2 SVGIG (reference sequence). The CDR3 sequence is 11 residues long. Here the CDR3 DNA reads TGTGCCTGGACCGACGTAGGTACGCAGTATTTT. This gives the protein CAWTDVGTQYF.

The chain is built from TRBV5-1 and TRBJ2-1; the match to TRBD2 covers 11 bases. J gave up 9 bases and V 0 bases, and 8 bases lay outside the gene matches. The CDR3 has 16 residues. The germline gives CDR1 SGHRS, CDR2 YFSETQ. CDR3 residues: CASSLVLAGAGGEQFF. CDR3 nucleotide sequence: TGCGCCAGCAGCTTGGTACTAGCGGGAGCCGGTGGTGAGCAGTTCTTC.

The chain employs TRBV6-1 and TRBJ2-3; D ambiguous. Trimming shortened V by 5 bases and J by 4 bases, and 13 bases separated the two germline ends. From germline, CDR1 is MNHNS and CDR2 SASEGT. CDR3 length: 14 amino acids. The CDR3: CASSKALRADTQYF. In DNA, the CDR3 is TGTGCCAGCAGTAAGGCTTTGCGTGCAGATACGCAGTATTTT.

This chain uses TRBV10-3 with TRBJ1-1, with 11 positions matching TRBD1. V gave up 4 bases and J gave up 4 bases; unmatched junction bases: 5. Germline values: CDR1 ENHRY, CDR2 SYGVKD. The CDR3 has 15 residues. Here the CDR3 reads CAISVGTGGGTEAFF. The CDR3, as DNA: TGTGCCATCAGTGTCGGGACAGGGGGAGGCACTGAAGCTTTCTTT.

The genes are TRBV18 and TRBJ1-2; no clear D gene. The CDR3 runs to 17 residues. The V end lost 5 bases, the J end lost 6 bases, and 25 bases lay between the germline ends. Germline V CDR1 and CDR2: KGHSH, LQKENI. The DNA for the CDR3 is TGTGCCAGCTCATCCCGGAGTACCGGGCCCGAAGGCGATGGCTACACCTTC. The encoded protein is CASSSRSTGPEGDGYTF.

The CDR3 region has the DNA TGTGCCAGCAGTATAGGGGGAACTGGAAACACCATATATTTT. Encoded protein: CASSIGGTGNTIYF. V is TRBV6-1 and J is TRBJ1-3; TRBD1 is a possible D gene (6 bases). The CDR3 has 14 residues. Trimming took off 5 bases at V and 2 bases at J, with 10 bases between the two ends. The germline V gene has CDR1 MNHNS and CDR2 SASEGT.

This clone was counted between two and nine times. The CDR3 region is CASSPGQLTSGNTIYF. The CDR3 coding sequence is TGTGCCAGCTCACCAGGGCAACTGACCTCTGGAAACACCATATATTTT. The genes are TRBV18 and TRBJ1-3; D gene unclear. The CDR3 is made up of 16 amino acids. Trimming pared 2 bases from V and 0 bases from J, leaving 11 bases between. Germline V lookup: CDR1 KGHSH, CDR2 LQKENI.

The CDR3 here is CASRKGGLAESSYEQYF. The CDR3 nucleotides are TGTGCCAGCAGGAAAGGGGGACTAGCGGAATCGTCCTACGAGCAGTACTTC. V is TRBV27 and J is TRBJ2-7; 11 bases align to TRBD2. In germline, CDR1 is MNHEY, CDR2 SMNVEV (reference sequence). The CDR3 is 17 residues long. Trimming at V came to 6 bases and at J to 1 base, leaving 11 bases not matched to a gene.

This clone was seen only a few times. The chain carries TRBV10-3 and TRBJ1-5; D is ambiguous. There are 12 residues in the CDR3. V was trimmed by 2 bases and J by 7 bases, leaving 6 bases between them. Germline CDR1 and CDR2: ENHRY and SYGVKD. For the CDR3, the DNA is TGTGCCATCAGTGAGCTCGGACAGCCCCAGCATTTT. Protein: CAISELGQPQHF.

The rearrangement joins TRBV9 to TRBJ2-1; possible D gene TRBD1, 6 bases. Trimming left V 4 bases short and J 0 bases short, with 17 bases between. The germline gives CDR1 SGDLS, CDR2 YYNGEE. The CDR3 is 17 amino acids. The CDR3 protein is CASSLRGTESSYNEQFF. The CDR3 nucleotides read TGTGCCAGCAGCCTTAGGGGGACGGAGAGCTCCTACAATGAGCAGTTCTTC.

The chain is built from TRBV28 and TRBJ1-3; the D is unclear. The CDR3 loop spans 12 amino acids. Germline CDR1 and CDR2: MDHEN and SYDVKM. The ends were cut back, 6 bases at V and 7 bases at J, with 10 bases in the middle. The CDR3 reads CASSTGGNTIYF. The CDR3 DNA reads TGTGCCAGCAGCACCGGCGGGAACACCATATATTTT. The full variable domain, with the rest looked up from reference TRBV28 and TRBJ1-3, is DVKVTQSSRYLVKRTGEKVFLECVQDMDHENMFWYRQDPGLGLRLIYFSYDVKMKEKGDIPEGYSVSREKKERFSLILESASTNQTSMYLCASSTGGNTIYFGEGSWLTVV.

This rearrangement joins TRBV5-1 to TRBJ1-3; D gene ambiguous. The length of the CDR3 is 13 residues. The V end was cut by 3 bases, the J end by 2 bases, with 6 bases between. Germline V gives CDR1 SGHRS, CDR2 YFSETQ. In DNA form, the CDR3 reads TGCGCCAGCAGCTCCGAAACTGGAAACACCATATATTTT. Translation gives CASSSETGNTIYF.

The chain employs TRBV6-5 and TRBJ2-7; 14 bases agree with TRBD2. Trimming took 6 bases from V and 6 from J; bases not matched to a gene: 4. The CDR3 runs 14 residues. From germline, CDR1 is MNHEY and CDR2 SVGAGI. The CDR3 spells CASSPGLAGVEQYF. The CDR3 DNA follows: TGTGCCAGCAGCCCGGGACTAGCGGGAGTCGAGCAGTACTTC.

The chain uses TRBV7-9 and TRBJ1-3, with D uncertain. There are 18 residues in the CDR3. With 2 bases removed from V and 0 bases from J, the gap between germline ends came to 17 bases. Germline loops: CDR1 SEHNR, CDR2 FQNEAQ (reference sequence). CDR3 residues: CASSLKSAAARSGNTIYF. The CDR3, as DNA: TGTGCCAGCAGCTTAAAGTCGGCAGCCGCACGCTCTGGAAACACCATATATTTT.

In this sample, this clone turned up once. This chain joins TRBV9 and TRBJ1-4; the D gene is possibly TRBD1 (6 bases). Germline values: CDR1 SGDLS, CDR2 YYNGEE. The ends were cut back, 4 bases at V and 5 bases at J, with 12 bases in the middle. The CDR3 consists of 14 residues. CDR3 nucleotides: TGTGCCAGCAGCCGCTCGGGGGGCAATGAAAAACTGTTTTTT. This gives the protein CASSRSGGNEKLFF.

J is TRBJ2-7 and V is TRBV9; possibly TRBD1 for D (5 bases). With 0 bases removed from V and 7 bases from J, the gap between germline ends came to 14 bases. The CDR3 sequence is 14 residues long. CDR1 is SGDLS and CDR2 is YYNGEE in the germline V gene. DNA for the CDR3: TGTGCCAGCAGCGTAGGGCAGGGCCCTAATGAGCAGTACTTC. Its translation is CASSVGQGPNEQYF.

This sequence joins TRBV27 and TRBJ1-4, with D uncertain. V was cut by 5 bases and J by 7 bases, with 17 bases left in between. CDR1 is MNHEY, CDR2 SMNVEV, per germline (reference sequence). CDR3 length: 15 amino acids. The CDR3 DNA reads TGTGCCAGCAGTCCGAGACCGGGTAGCAGTGAAAAACTGTTTTTT. This sequence encodes CASSPRPGSSEKLFF.

The chain employs TRBV15 and TRBJ1-5; D gene unclear. Trimming pared 0 bases from V and 1 base from J, leaving 4 bases between. This CDR3 region has 14 residues. Germline V CDR1 and CDR2: LNHNV, YYDKDF (reference sequence). CDR3 region: CATSRDRSNQPQHF. The CDR3 DNA is TGTGCCACCAGCAGAGATCGGAGCAATCAGCCCCAGCATTTT.

The chain carries TRBV5-8 and TRBJ1-4, with D possibly matching TRBD1 (6 bases). The CDR3 covers 15 residues. V was pared by 4 bases and J by 7 bases, with 17 bases between. Germline V lookup: CDR1 SGHTS, CDR2 YDEGEE. CDR3 residues: CASSLRGGAVEKLFF. CDR3 sequence (DNA): TGTGCCAGCAGCCTCCGAGGGGGGGCAGTTGAAAAACTGTTTTTT.

The CDR3 protein is CASSHLGLAEGTGELFF. The DNA for the CDR3 is TGCGCCAGCAGCCATCTAGGACTAGCAGAGGGCACCGGGGAGCTGTTTTTT. This chain joins TRBV4-1 and TRBJ2-2, with TRBD2 matching 8 bases. There are 17 residues in the CDR3. CDR1 is MGHRA, CDR2 YSYEKL, per germline. The trim removed 3 bases at V and 4 bases at J, leaving 10 bases unmatched.

V gene TRBV27 combines with J gene TRBJ2-3; TRBD1 matches 7 bases. V shed 9 bases and J 2 bases; nucleotides not matched to a gene: 5. The CDR3 runs 13 residues. The germline gives CDR1 MNHEY, CDR2 SMNVEV (reference sequence). The CDR3 region is CASEDRITDTQYF. In DNA, the CDR3 is TGTGCCAGTGAGGACAGGATCACAGATACGCAGTATTTT.

The gene calls are TRBV7-2 and TRBJ2-5; the match to TRBD2 covers 8 bases. The CDR3 has 16 residues. J was trimmed by 3 bases and V by 4 bases; bases with no gene match: 10. Germline V gene sequence: CDR1 SGHTA, CDR2 FQGNSA. In nucleotides, the CDR3 is TGTGCCAGCAGCTCCTCTAAAGGAGCGGGGGAAGAGACCCAGTACTTC. Translating it yields CASSSSKGAGEETQYF.

The chain couples TRBV9 to TRBJ2-1; TRBD2 matches at 12 bases. Unmatched junction bases numbered 9, after V lost 1 base and J lost 7 bases. The CDR3 extends over 17 amino acids. Germline V gene lookup returns CDR1 SGDLS and CDR2 YYNGEE. CDR3 loop: CASSVRRGLAGGNEQFF. The DNA of the CDR3 is TGTGCCAGCAGCGTACGCCGTGGGCTAGCGGGGGGGAATGAGCAGTTCTTC.

CDR3 region: CASSPRTVPDGYTF. CDR3 DNA sequence: TGTGCCAGCTCTCCTCGGACAGTTCCTGATGGCTACACCTTC. V usage is TRBV18 and J usage is TRBJ1-2, with D possibly matching TRBD1 (6 bases). The CDR3 sequence is 14 residues long. Germline-derived CDR1 and CDR2 are KGHSH and LQKENI. V lost 6 bases, J lost 6 bases, and 17 bases lay in between.

This chain connects TRBV5-1 to TRBJ2-1; 7 nucleotides match TRBD1. The CDR3 has 16 amino acids. Germline V gene data show CDR1 as SGHRS and CDR2 as YFSETQ. V lost 3 bases to trimming and J lost 0 bases; unmatched junction nucleotides: 6. The CDR3 sequence: CASSSQGSSSYNEQFF. Written as DNA, the CDR3 is TGCGCCAGCAGCTCACAGGGGTCTAGCTCCTACAATGAGCAGTTCTTC.

The V call is TRBV19, the J call TRBJ2-4; 7 positions agree with TRBD1. The ends lost 3 bases at V and 0 bases at J; junction bases unmatched: 14. This CDR3 contains 19 residues. CDR1 is LNHDA and CDR2 is SQIVND in the germline V gene (reference sequence). The CDR3: CASSISPLNRGLAKNIQYF. CDR3 in DNA: TGTGCCAGTAGTATCTCACCCCTCAACAGGGGTTTAGCCAAAAACATTCAGTACTTC.

J is TRBJ2-3 and V is TRBV11-1; tentatively, D is TRBD2 (5 bases). Trimming took 5 bases from V and 3 from J, leaving 15 bases between them. Germline V gene data show CDR1 as SGHAT and CDR2 as FQDESV (reference sequence). CDR3 length: 15 amino acids. Here the CDR3 reads CASSPAAWRTDTQYF. The CDR3, as DNA: TGTGCCAGCAGCCCAGCGGCCTGGCGGACAGATACGCAGTATTTT.

The genes are TRBV7-3 and TRBJ1-6; D is undetermined. The CDR3 sequence is 13 residues long. From germline, CDR1 is SGHTA and CDR2 FQGTGA. V shed 1 base and J shed 7 bases, with 5 bases lying between them. CDR3 region: CASSLNRNSPLHF. The CDR3 nucleotides are TGTGCCAGCAGCTTAAACCGCAATTCACCCCTCCACTTT.

DNA for the CDR3: TGTGCCAGCAGTCCCTCACAGGTAGCCAAAAACATTCAGTACTTC. This translates into CASSPSQVAKNIQYF. The chain carries TRBV28 and TRBJ2-4; weak D call: TRBD1 (5 bases). The CDR3 runs 15 residues. Looked up from germline, CDR1 is MDHEN and CDR2 is SYDVKM. V was cut by 5 bases and J by 0 bases, with 11 bases left in between.

The chain joins TRBV5-4 to TRBJ1-2; 7 positions agree with TRBD1. This CDR3 region has 14 residues. V lost 3 bases and J lost 6; bases outside the gene matches: 8. Germline CDR1 is SGHNT and CDR2 is YYREEE (reference sequence). CDR3 DNA sequence: TGTGCCAGCAGCTCGCAGGGGGTAGTGCATGGCTACACCTTC. Protein product: CASSSQGVVHGYTF.

The chain is built from TRBV5-1 and TRBJ2-7; the match to TRBD1 covers 9 bases. The V segment lost 4 bases and the J segment 5 bases; nucleotides outside the gene matches: 10. The V gene's germline CDR1 is SGHRS and CDR2 YFSETQ. The CDR3 is 15 amino acids. CDR3 bases: TGCGCCAGCAGCCCCTTACTTAGACAGGGGGACGAGCAGTACTTC. It is translated as CASSPLLRQGDEQYF.

V gene TRBV2 combines with J gene TRBJ2-2, with D uncertain. There are 14 residues in the CDR3. The germline V gene encodes CDR1 SNHLY and CDR2 FYNNEI. With 9 bases removed from V and 0 bases from J, the gap between germline ends came to 11 bases. CDR3 loop: CASTRWSNTGELFF. In DNA form, the CDR3 reads TGTGCCAGTACCCGGTGGTCGAACACCGGGGAGCTGTTTTTT.